The rows below give T cell receptor beta chains drawn from one sample of a study of blood T cell repertoires in COVID-19. The protocol was immunoSEQ multiplex PCR, while the TCRdb copy is restricted to in-frame clones and leaves out a portion. The table records over 350,000 clones, 88% of them present only once. Sequencing was performed on PBMCs or T cells enriched from blood (not recorded which). Source of these receptors: a woman aged 25-40 years with acute COVID-19. Both conserved end residues are part of each CDR3. D genes are given only for firm matches. Expanded clones are given a class, and other clones once, few, many or no size at all.

V: TRBV2; J: TRBJ1-3; size: -; D: TRBD1; CDR3: CASRKMGQGEGNTIYF; DNA: TGTGCCAGCAGAAAAATGGGACAGGGAGAAGGAAACACCATATATTTT
V: TRBV9; J: TRBJ1-6; size: -; D: -; CDR3: CASSVDEVRSPLHF; DNA: TGTGCCAGCAGCGTAGACGAGGTTCGGTCACCCCTCCACTTT
V: TRBV23-1; J: TRBJ1-4; size: -; D: TRBD1; CDR3: CASSQSGTGSEKLFF; DNA: TGCGCCAGCAGTCAATCCGGGACAGGATCCGAAAAACTGTTTTTT
V: TRBV5-1; J: TRBJ1-1; size: once; D: TRBD1; CDR3: CASSLLQTGRNTEAFF; DNA: TGCGCCAGCAGCCTCCTACAGACAGGGAGGAACACTGAAGCTTTCTTT
V: TRBV12-3/TRBV12-4; J: TRBJ1-2; size: -; D: TRBD1; CDR3: CASRRTGTYGYTF; DNA: TGTGCCAGCAGAAGGACAGGGACCTATGGCTACACCTTC
V: TRBV7-6; J: TRBJ2-3; size: -; D: -; CDR3: CASSFVGGVGTDTQYF; DNA: TGTGCCAGCAGCTTCGTAGGCGGGGTCGGTACAGATACGCAGTATTTT
V: TRBV9; J: TRBJ1-1; size: -; D: -; CDR3: CASSVTAHTEAFF; DNA: TGTGCCAGCAGCGTTACAGCCCACACTGAAGCTTTCTTT
V: TRBV7-2; J: TRBJ2-3; size: -; D: TRBD2; CDR3: CASSLSGGGGTDTQYF; DNA: TGTGCCAGCAGCTTAAGCGGGGGTGGAGGGACAGATACGCAGTATTTT
V: TRBV7-3; J: TRBJ1-2; size: -; D: -; CDR3: CASSPARESGYTF; DNA: TGTGCCAGCAGCCCCGCGAGGGAATCTGGCTACACCTTC
V: TRBV29-1; J: TRBJ1-1; size: -; D: -; CDR3: CSVGPGMNTEAFF; DNA: TGCAGCGTTGGTCCCGGGATGAACACTGAAGCTTTCTTT
V: TRBV2; J: TRBJ1-1; size: -; D: -; CDR3: CASSYGQKVAFF; DNA: TGTGCCAGCAGCTACGGACAGAAGGTCGCTTTCTTT
V: TRBV12-3/TRBV12-4; J: TRBJ2-7; size: -; D: -; CDR3: CASNTAGYYEQYF; DNA: TGTGCCAGCAACACCGCCGGGTACTACGAGCAGTACTTC
V: TRBV7-2; J: TRBJ2-1; size: -; D: -; CDR3: CASSLATQNNEQFF; DNA: TGTGCCAGCAGCTTAGCGACACAGAACAATGAGCAGTTCTTC
V: TRBV7-9; J: TRBJ1-1; size: -; D: -; CDR3: CASNPPPGPEAFF; DNA: TGTGCCAGCAACCCGCCCCCAGGTCCTGAAGCTTTCTTT
V: TRBV3-1/TRBV3-2; J: TRBJ1-3; size: -; D: TRBD1; CDR3: CASTQGQPGNTIYF; DNA: TGTGCCAGCACCCAGGGACAGCCAGGAAACACCATATATTTT
V: TRBV11-2; J: TRBJ1-5; size: -; D: -; CDR3: CASSFKALHGMINQPQHF; DNA: TGTGCCAGCAGCTTCAAGGCCCTTCACGGGATGATCAATCAGCCCCAGCATTTT
V: TRBV3-1/TRBV3-2; J: TRBJ1-2; size: -; D: TRBD1; CDR3: CASSFRTGERYTF; DNA: TGTGCCAGCAGCTTCCGGACAGGGGAACGCTACACCTTC
V: TRBV5-1; J: TRBJ2-7; size: -; D: TRBD2; CDR3: CASSLASGYEQYF; DNA: TGCGCCAGCAGCTTAGCTAGCGGGTACGAGCAGTACTTC
V: TRBV6-2/TRBV6-3; J: TRBJ2-3; size: -; D: TRBD1; CDR3: CASSSGTGQTDTQYF; DNA: TGTGCCAGCAGTTCCGGGACAGGGCAGACAGATACGCAGTATTTT
V: TRBV5-5; J: TRBJ2-7; size: -; D: TRBD1; CDR3: CASSSYRGYEQYF; DNA: TGTGCCAGCAGCTCCTACAGGGGCTACGAGCAGTACTTC
V: TRBV5-1; J: TRBJ2-7; size: -; D: -; CDR3: CASSLTITGLSYEQYF; DNA: TGCGCCAGCAGCTTGACGATTACGGGACTCTCCTACGAGCAGTACTTC
V: TRBV30; J: TRBJ1-2; size: -; D: TRBD1; CDR3: CAWGTGNSYGYTF; DNA: TGTGCCTGGGGGACAGGGAATAGCTATGGCTACACCTTC
V: TRBV24-1; J: TRBJ2-7; size: -; D: TRBD1; CDR3: CATRGGDRGLSYEQYF; DNA: TGTGCCACCAGGGGGGGGGACAGGGGGCTTTCCTACGAGCAGTACTTC
V: TRBV6-5; J: TRBJ2-4; size: -; D: TRBD1; CDR3: CASRGGQGTKNIQYF; DNA: TGTGCCAGCAGGGGAGGACAGGGGACCAAAAACATTCAGTACTTC
V: TRBV10-3; J: TRBJ2-2; size: -; D: -; CDR3: CAINQANTGELFF; DNA: TGTGCCATCAACCAGGCAAACACCGGGGAGCTGTTTTTT
V: TRBV7-9; J: TRBJ2-1; size: once; D: -; CDR3: CASRLVGTDNEQFF; DNA: TGTGCCAGCAGGTTAGTAGGTACAGACAATGAGCAGTTCTTC
V: TRBV29-1; J: TRBJ1-4; size: -; D: TRBD1; CDR3: CSVEGPTGTGQGKLFF; DNA: TGCAGCGTTGAGGGACCTACCGGGACAGGGCAGGGGAAACTGTTTTTT
V: TRBV6-2/TRBV6-3; J: TRBJ2-7; size: -; D: -; CDR3: CASSPDRYYEQYF; DNA: TGTGCCAGCAGCCCAGACAGGTACTACGAGCAGTACTTC
V: TRBV28; J: TRBJ1-5; size: few; D: -; CDR3: CASSLLTDSNQPQHF; DNA: TGTGCCAGCAGTTTATTGACAGATAGCAATCAGCCCCAGCATTTT
V: TRBV2; J: TRBJ1-1; size: -; D: -; CDR3: CASRDNEAFF; DNA: TGTGCCAGCAGGGACAATGAAGCTTTCTTT
V: TRBV5-4; J: TRBJ2-7; size: -; D: TRBD1; CDR3: CASSWDRAGEQYF; DNA: TGTGCCAGCAGCTGGGACAGGGCTGGCGAGCAGTACTTC
V: TRBV30; J: TRBJ2-2; size: few; D: TRBD1; CDR3: CAWNRQGGTGELFF; DNA: TGTGCCTGGAACAGACAGGGGGGCACCGGGGAGCTGTTTTTT
V: TRBV18; J: TRBJ1-4; size: -; D: -; CDR3: CAARFPKQGRSEKLFF; DNA: TGTGCCGCTCGTTTCCCCAAACAGGGTCGCTCCGAAAAACTGTTTTTT
V: TRBV4-1; J: TRBJ2-1; size: -; D: -; CDR3: CASSQDRLWRGEQFF; DNA: TGCGCCAGCAGCCAAGATAGGCTGTGGAGGGGTGAGCAGTTCTTC
V: TRBV7-9; J: TRBJ2-5; size: -; D: -; CDR3: CASSQAGNQETQYF; DNA: TGTGCCAGCAGTCAGGCAGGGAACCAAGAGACCCAGTACTTC
V: TRBV4-1; J: TRBJ1-2; size: -; D: TRBD1; CDR3: CASSLGQGNYGYTF; DNA: TGCGCCAGCAGCCTGGGACAGGGGAACTATGGCTACACCTTC
V: TRBV2; J: TRBJ2-6; size: -; D: TRBD2; CDR3: CASSEAGGISGANVLTF; DNA: TGTGCCAGCAGTGAAGCGGGAGGGATCTCTGGGGCCAACGTCCTGACTTTC
V: TRBV29-1; J: TRBJ2-7; size: -; D: -; CDR3: CSVAEGLGTYEQYF; DNA: TGCAGCGTTGCGGAGGGTTTAGGGACTTACGAGCAGTACTTC
V: TRBV9; J: TRBJ1-4; size: once; D: -; CDR3: CASSKVGQGTANEKLFF; DNA: TGTGCCAGCAGCAAAGTAGGGCAGGGCACGGCTAATGAAAAACTGTTTTTT
V: TRBV19; J: TRBJ2-3; size: -; D: TRBD2; CDR3: CASSTRTSGSTDTQYF; DNA: TGTGCCAGTAGTACCCGGACTAGCGGGTCCACAGATACGCAGTATTTT
V: TRBV5-4; J: TRBJ1-2; size: -; D: -; CDR3: CASSPLVGGQTF; DNA: TGTGCCAGCAGCCCGCTCGTCGGGGGGCAAACCTTC
V: TRBV20-1; J: TRBJ1-2; size: -; D: TRBD1; CDR3: CSAKQGKGYTF; DNA: TGCAGTGCTAAACAGGGGAAGGGCTACACCTTC
V: TRBV19; J: TRBJ2-3; size: few; D: TRBD2; CDR3: CASSIHRAGAEDTQYF; DNA: TGTGCCAGTAGTATACACCGAGCGGGGGCGGAAGATACGCAGTATTTT
V: TRBV7-2; J: TRBJ2-1; size: -; D: TRBD2; CDR3: CASSQGLASHNEQFF; DNA: TGTGCCAGCAGCCAGGGACTAGCTAGCCACAATGAGCAGTTCTTC
V: TRBV9; J: TRBJ1-2; size: -; D: TRBD1; CDR3: CASSGQGLSYGYTF; DNA: TGTGCCAGCAGCGGACAGGGGCTTAGCTATGGCTACACCTTC
V: TRBV30; J: TRBJ2-3; size: -; D: -; CDR3: CAWSSGDTQYF; DNA: TGTGCCTGGAGCTCGGGAGATACGCAGTATTTT